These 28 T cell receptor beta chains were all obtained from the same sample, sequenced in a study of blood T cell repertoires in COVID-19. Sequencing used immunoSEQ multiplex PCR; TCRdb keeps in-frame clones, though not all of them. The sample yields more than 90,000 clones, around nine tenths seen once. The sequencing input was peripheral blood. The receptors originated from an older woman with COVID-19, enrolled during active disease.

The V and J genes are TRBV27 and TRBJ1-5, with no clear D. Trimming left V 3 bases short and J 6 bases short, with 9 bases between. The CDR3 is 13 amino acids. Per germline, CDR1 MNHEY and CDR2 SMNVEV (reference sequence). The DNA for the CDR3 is TGTGCCAGCAGTTTGGCCGGACTTCAGCCCCAGCATTTT. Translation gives CASSLAGLQPQHF.

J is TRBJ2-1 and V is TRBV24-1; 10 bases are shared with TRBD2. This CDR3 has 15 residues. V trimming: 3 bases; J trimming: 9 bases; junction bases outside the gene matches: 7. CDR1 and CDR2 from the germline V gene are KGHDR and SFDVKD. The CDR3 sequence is CATSDQRGGRGEQFF. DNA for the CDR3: TGTGCCACCAGTGATCAGCGGGGGGGCCGAGGTGAGCAGTTCTTC.

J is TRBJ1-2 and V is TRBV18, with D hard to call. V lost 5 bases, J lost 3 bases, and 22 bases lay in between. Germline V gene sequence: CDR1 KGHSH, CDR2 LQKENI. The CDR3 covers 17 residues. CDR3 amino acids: CASSSRGQAEGYYGYTF. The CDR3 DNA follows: TGTGCCAGCTCATCCCGGGGTCAGGCCGAAGGGTACTATGGCTACACCTTC.

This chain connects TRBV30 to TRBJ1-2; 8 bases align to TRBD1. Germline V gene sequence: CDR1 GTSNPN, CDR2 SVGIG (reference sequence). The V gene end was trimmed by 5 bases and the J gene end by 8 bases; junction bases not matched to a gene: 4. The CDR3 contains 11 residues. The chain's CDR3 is CAWQGAAGYTF. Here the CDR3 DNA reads TGTGCCTGGCAGGGGGCGGCGGGCTACACCTTC.

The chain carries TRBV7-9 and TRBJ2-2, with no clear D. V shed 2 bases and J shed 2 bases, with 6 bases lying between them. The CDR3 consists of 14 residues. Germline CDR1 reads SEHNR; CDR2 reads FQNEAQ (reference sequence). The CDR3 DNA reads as TGTGCCAGCAGCTTACTGGCAAACACCGGGGAGCTGTTTTTT. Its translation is CASSLLANTGELFF.

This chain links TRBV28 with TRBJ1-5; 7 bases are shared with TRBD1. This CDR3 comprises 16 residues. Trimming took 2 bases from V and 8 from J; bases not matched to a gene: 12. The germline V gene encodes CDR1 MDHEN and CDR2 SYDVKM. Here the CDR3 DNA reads TGTGCCAGCAGTTTAATGTTCGGCAGGGGGGTCAAGCCCCAGCATTTT. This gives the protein CASSLMFGRGVKPQHF. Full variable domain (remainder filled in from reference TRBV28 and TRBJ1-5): DVKVTQSSRYLVKRTGEKVFLECVQDMDHENMFWYRQDPGLGLRLIYFSYDVKMKEKGDIPEGYSVSREKKERFSLILESASTNQTSMYLCASSLMFGRGVKPQHFGDGTRLSIL.

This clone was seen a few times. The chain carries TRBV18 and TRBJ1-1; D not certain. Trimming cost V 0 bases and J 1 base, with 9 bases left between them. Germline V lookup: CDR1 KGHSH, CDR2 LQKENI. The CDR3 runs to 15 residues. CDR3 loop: CASSPPAGANTEAFF. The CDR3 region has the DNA TGTGCCAGCTCACCACCTGCGGGTGCGAACACTGAAGCTTTCTTT.

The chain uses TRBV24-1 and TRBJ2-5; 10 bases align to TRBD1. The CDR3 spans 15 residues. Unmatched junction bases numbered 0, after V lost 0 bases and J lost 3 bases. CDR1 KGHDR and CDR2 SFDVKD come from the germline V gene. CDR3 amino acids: CATSDLGQGEETQYF. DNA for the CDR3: TGTGCCACCAGTGATTTGGGACAGGGGGAAGAGACCCAGTACTTC.

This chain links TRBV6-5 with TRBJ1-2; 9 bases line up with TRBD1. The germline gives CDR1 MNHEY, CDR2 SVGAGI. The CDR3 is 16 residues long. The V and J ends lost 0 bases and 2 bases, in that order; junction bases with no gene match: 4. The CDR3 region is CASSYSSTGGNYGYTF. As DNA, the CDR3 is TGTGCCAGCAGTTACTCGAGTACAGGGGGCAACTATGGCTACACCTTC.

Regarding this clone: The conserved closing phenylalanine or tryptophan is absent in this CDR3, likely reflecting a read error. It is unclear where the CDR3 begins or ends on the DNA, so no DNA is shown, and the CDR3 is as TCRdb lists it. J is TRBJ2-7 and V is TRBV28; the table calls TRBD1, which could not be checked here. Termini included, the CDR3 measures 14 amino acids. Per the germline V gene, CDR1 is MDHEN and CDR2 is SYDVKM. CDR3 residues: CASSSPVFGQGWHS.

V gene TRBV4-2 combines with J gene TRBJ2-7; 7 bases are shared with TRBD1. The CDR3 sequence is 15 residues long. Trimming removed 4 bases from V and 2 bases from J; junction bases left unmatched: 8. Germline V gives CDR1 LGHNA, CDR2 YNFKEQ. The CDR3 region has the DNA TGTGCCAGCAGCCCCCTTGGACAGGCCGCCTACGAGCAGTACTTC. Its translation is CASSPLGQAAYEQYF.

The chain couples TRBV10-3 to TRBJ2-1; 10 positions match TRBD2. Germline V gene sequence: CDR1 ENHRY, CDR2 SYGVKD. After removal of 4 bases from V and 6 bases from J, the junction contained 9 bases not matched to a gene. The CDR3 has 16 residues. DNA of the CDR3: TGTGCCATCAGTGGCCAAAGCGGGGGGGGATTCAATGAGCAGTTCTTC. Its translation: CAISGQSGGGFNEQFF.

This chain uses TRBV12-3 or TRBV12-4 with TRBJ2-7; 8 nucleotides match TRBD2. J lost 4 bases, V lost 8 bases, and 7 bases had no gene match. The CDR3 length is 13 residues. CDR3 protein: CASLSSGGYEQYF. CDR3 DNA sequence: TGTGCCAGCCTTAGCTCGGGGGGGTACGAGCAGTACTTC.

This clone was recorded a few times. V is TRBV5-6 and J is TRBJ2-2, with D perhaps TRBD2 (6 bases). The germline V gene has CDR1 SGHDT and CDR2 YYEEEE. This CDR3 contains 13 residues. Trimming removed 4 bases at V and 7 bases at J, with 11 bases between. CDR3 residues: CASSPGVIGELFF. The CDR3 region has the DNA TGTGCCAGCAGCCCGGGGGTTATCGGGGAGCTGTTTTTT.

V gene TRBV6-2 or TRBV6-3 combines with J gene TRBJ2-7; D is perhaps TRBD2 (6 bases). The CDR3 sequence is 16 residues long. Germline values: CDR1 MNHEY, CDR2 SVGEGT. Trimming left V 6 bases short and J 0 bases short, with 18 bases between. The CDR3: CASSGAGSLSSYEQYF. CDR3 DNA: TGTGCCAGCAGCGGAGCGGGCAGTCTGAGCTCCTACGAGCAGTACTTC.

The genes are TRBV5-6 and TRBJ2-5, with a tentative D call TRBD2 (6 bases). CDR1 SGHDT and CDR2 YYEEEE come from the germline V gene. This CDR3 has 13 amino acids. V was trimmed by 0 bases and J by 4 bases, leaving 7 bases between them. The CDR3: CASSLGRGETQYF. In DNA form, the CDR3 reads TGTGCCAGCAGCTTGGGGAGGGGAGAGACCCAGTACTTC. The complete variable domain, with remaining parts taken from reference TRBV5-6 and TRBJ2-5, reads DAGVTQSPTHLIKTRGQQVTLRCSPKSGHDTVSWYQQALGQGPQFIFQYYEEEERQRGNFPDRFSGHQFPNYSSELNVNALLLGDSALYLCASSLGRGETQYFGPGTRLLVL.

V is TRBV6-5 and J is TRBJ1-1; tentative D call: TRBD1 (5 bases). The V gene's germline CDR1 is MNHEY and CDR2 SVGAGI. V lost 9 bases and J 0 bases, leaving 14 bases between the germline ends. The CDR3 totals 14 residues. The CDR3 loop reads CASNPGWVNTEAFF. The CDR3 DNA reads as TGTGCCAGTAACCCAGGGTGGGTGAACACTGAAGCTTTCTTT.

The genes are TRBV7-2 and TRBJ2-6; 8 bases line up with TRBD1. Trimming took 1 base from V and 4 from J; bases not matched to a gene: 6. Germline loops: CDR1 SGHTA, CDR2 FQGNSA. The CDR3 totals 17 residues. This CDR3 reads CASSLVTGAFGANVLTF. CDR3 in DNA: TGTGCCAGCAGCTTAGTGACAGGGGCGTTCGGGGCCAACGTCCTGACTTTC.

The CDR3 region is CASSPGALSNQPQHF. The DNA of the CDR3 is TGTGCCAGCTCACCGGGGGCCCTTAGCAATCAGCCCCAGCATTTT. The chain carries TRBV18 and TRBJ1-5; D is possibly TRBD1 (6 bases). V lost 3 bases and J lost 0, with 9 bases in between. Germline lookup yields CDR1 KGHSH and CDR2 LQKENI. The CDR3 length is 15 residues.

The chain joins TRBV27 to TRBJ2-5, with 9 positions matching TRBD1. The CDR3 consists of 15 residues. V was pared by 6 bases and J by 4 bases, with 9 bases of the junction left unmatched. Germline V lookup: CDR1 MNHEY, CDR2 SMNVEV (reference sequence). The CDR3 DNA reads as TGTGCCAGCAGAGAGACACAGGGGGCTGGAGAGACCCAGTACTTC. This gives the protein CASRETQGAGETQYF.

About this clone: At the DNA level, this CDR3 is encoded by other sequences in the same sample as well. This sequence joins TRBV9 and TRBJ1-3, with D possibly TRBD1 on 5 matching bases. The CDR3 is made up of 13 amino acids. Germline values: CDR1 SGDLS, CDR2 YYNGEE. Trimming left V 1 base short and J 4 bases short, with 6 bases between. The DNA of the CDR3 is TGTGCCAGCAGCGTACAGGGCGGAAACACCATATATTTT. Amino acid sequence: CASSVQGGNTIYF.

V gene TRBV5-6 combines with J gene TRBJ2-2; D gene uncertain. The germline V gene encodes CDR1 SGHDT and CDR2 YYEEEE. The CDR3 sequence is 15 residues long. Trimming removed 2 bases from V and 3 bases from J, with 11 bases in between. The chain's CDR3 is CASSFFLSDTGELFF. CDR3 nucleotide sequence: TGTGCCAGCAGCTTTTTTTTATCCGACACCGGGGAGCTGTTTTTT.

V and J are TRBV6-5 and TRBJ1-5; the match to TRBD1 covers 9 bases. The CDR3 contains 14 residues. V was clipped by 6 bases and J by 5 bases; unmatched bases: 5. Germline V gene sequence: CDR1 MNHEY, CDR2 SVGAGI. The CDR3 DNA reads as TGTGCCAGCAGCTCACAGGGGGCTGATCAGCCCCAGCATTTT. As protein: CASSSQGADQPQHF.

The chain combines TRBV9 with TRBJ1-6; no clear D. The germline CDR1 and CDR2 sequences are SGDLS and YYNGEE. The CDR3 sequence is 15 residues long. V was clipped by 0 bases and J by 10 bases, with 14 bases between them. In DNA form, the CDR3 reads TGTGCCAGCAGCGTAGACGGTCAGACTGACTCACCCCTCCACTTT. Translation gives CASSVDGQTDSPLHF.

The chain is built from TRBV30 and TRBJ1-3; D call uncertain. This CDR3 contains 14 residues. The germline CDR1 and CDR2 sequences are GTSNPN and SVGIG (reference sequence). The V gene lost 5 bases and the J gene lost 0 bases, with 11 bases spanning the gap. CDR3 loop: CAWEEASSGNTIYF. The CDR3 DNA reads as TGTGCCTGGGAGGAGGCCTCCTCTGGAAACACCATATATTTT.

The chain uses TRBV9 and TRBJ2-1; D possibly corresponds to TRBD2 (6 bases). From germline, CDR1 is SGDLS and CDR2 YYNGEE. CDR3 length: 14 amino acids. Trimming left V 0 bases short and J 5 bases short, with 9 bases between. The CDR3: CASSVVPGDNEQFF. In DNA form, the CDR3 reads TGTGCCAGCAGCGTAGTGCCGGGGGACAATGAGCAGTTCTTC.

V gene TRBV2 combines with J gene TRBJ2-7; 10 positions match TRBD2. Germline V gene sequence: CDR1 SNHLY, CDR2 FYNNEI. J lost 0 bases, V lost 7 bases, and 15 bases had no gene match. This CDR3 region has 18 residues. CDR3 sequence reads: CASTFGLAGASYSYEQYF. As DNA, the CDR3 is TGTGCCAGCACTTTCGGTCTAGCGGGGGCCAGTTACTCCTACGAGCAGTACTTC.

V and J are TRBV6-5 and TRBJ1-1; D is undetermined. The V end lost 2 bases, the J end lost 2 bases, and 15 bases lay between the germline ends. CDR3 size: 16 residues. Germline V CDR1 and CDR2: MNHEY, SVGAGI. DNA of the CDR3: TGTGCCAGCAGTTACAATGCGCAGGCCTACAACACTGAAGCTTTCTTT. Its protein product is CASSYNAQAYNTEAFF.